Sequencing of this TCR beta chain was carried out in a study of CD8+ T cells in alopecia areata. A note on this clone: Its antigen remains unidentified.

This sample's treatment: oral pan-JAK inhibitor, 5-10 mg twice daily. Broader study findings: Scalp and blood retained many expanded lesional clones during tofacitinib. Researchers say the link of baseline CD8+ expansion to response remains uncertain, with one nonresponder.

This CDR3 comprises 13 residues. In germline, CDR1 is LNHDA, CDR2 SQIVND (reference sequence). Trimming removed 0 bases from V and 3 bases from J, with 6 bases in between. cDNA prepared by RNA extraction and subsequent reverse transcription served as the template for sequencing. Profiled with immunoSEQ multiplex PCR; TCRdb holds only in-frame clones, not every one. The sample shows 110,000 to 150,000 clones, approximately 86% of them seen only once. V usage is TRBV19 and J usage is TRBJ2-7, with no clear D. The sequenced sample was CD8+ T cells sorted from blood, obtained at week 4, from a patient treated with tofacitinib. This TCR was sampled from a human donor with alopecia areata. The CDR3 coding sequence is TGTGCCAGTAGTATAGATCTCTACTACGAGCAGTACTTC. Protein sequence: CASSIDLYYEQYF.